Shown below are 15 T cell receptor beta chains from a single sample sequenced in a study of cytomegalovirus exposure and HLA in healthy donors (dated by TCRdb to 2015 to 2018). Library method: the immunoSEQ multiplex PCR assay. For the multiplex PCR, a mixture combining 60 forward primers for TCR Vbeta segments and 13 reverse primers for TCR Jbeta segments was used. Entries here come from immuneACCESS through TCRdb and include only in-frame sequences with V and J called. Some clones fail to appear in such tables; in the studies checked, an unresolved V gene covers under half of the shortfall, and the cause of the remainder is unknown. The sample profile shows roughly 180,000 clones; approximately 88% of them were found once. The ten largest clones capture around 1.3% of the sample. Sequenced sample: PBMCs. The receptors were gathered from a boy aged 2 to 10 in good health and CMV-seronegative.

The count of this clone is one. The gene calls are TRBV6-5 and TRBJ2-1; 16 bases fit TRBD2. The CDR3 runs to 15 residues. The V gene's germline CDR1 is MNHEY and CDR2 SVGAGI. The CDR3 DNA reads TGTGCTACAGGGGGACTAGCGGGAGGGGACAATGAGCAGTTCTTC. This gives the protein CATGGLAGGDNEQFF.

The gene calls are TRBV10-1 and TRBJ2-7; TRBD1 might be the D (6 bases). The germline CDR1 and CDR2 sequences are WNHNN and SYGVQD (reference sequence). This CDR3 has 14 amino acids. V dropped 11 bases and J dropped 0 bases, with 17 bases sitting between them. CDR3 sequence reads: CARTGQRSSYEQYF. Here the CDR3 DNA reads TGCGCCCGAACTGGACAGCGGAGCTCCTACGAGCAGTACTTC.

This clone was observed a single time. The sample contains more than one DNA sequence encoding this CDR3. The chain is built from TRBV4-3 and TRBJ2-5; possibly TRBD1 for D (6 bases). The germline CDR1 and CDR2 sequences are LGHNA and YSLEER. CDR3 length equals 17 residues. The germline V and J ends were trimmed by 0 bases and 5 bases, with 19 bases remaining between them. CDR3 loop: CASSQESGRGIQETQYF. The CDR3 DNA reads TGCGCCAGCAGCCAAGAGTCGGGCAGGGGAATACAGGAGACCCAGTACTTC.

The chain recombines TRBV18 with TRBJ2-3; maybe TRBD2 (6 bases). The V gene lost 2 bases and the J gene lost 0 bases, with 15 bases spanning the gap. CDR3 length: 17 amino acids. CDR1 and CDR2 from the germline V gene are KGHSH and LQKENI. The DNA for the CDR3 is TGTGCCAGCTCACCAGTTGGGATAGCGGCAAGCACAGATACGCAGTATTTT. Residues: CASSPVGIAASTDTQYF.

The chain links TRBV19 to TRBJ1-5; D not resolved. This CDR3 region has 15 residues. The V end lost 7 bases, the J end lost 4 bases, and 17 bases lay between the germline ends. Germline CDR1 reads LNHDA; CDR2 reads SQIVND (reference sequence). The CDR3 DNA reads as TGTGCCAGTACCCCCCCCGGGTCCTGGAATCAGCCCCAGCATTTT. It specifies CASTPPGSWNQPQHF.

Details on this clone: One end of the junction varies from germline; a read error may be responsible. The chain combines TRBV12-5 with TRBJ2-1; no clear D. The CDR3 is made up of 13 amino acids. The germline gives CDR1 LGHNT, CDR2 FRNRAP. CDR3 sequence reads: CASSRLSSNEQFF. The DNA of the CDR3 is TGTGCTAGTAGTCGACTTTCCTCCAATGAGCAGTTCTTC. Looking up the rest from reference TRBV12-5 and TRBJ2-1 gives the full variable domain: DARVTQTPRHKVTEMGQEVTMRCQPILGHNTVFWYRQTMMQGLELLAYFRNRAPLDDSGMPKDRFSAEMPDATLATLKIQPSEPRDSAVYFCASSRLSSNEQFFGPGTRLTVL.

The chain combines TRBV7-8 with TRBJ1-5, with 7 nucleotides matching TRBD1. V dropped 1 base and J dropped 7; count of bases not matched to a gene: 7. The CDR3 extends over 15 amino acids. Germline-derived CDR1 and CDR2 are SGHVS and FQNEAQ. CDR3 residues: CASSLEDRPGQPQHF. The CDR3 coding sequence is TGTGCCAGCAGCTTAGAGGACAGGCCAGGGCAGCCCCAGCATTTT.

The gene calls are TRBV27 and TRBJ2-1, with 7 bases aligning to TRBD2. The CDR3 spans 14 residues. The V segment lost 3 bases and the J segment 8 bases; nucleotides outside the gene matches: 7. Germline V CDR1 and CDR2: MNHEY, SMNVEV (reference sequence). The CDR3 is CASSLAGATDEQFF. DNA of the CDR3: TGTGCCAGCAGTTTGGCGGGAGCGACGGATGAGCAGTTCTTC.

V is TRBV27 and J is TRBJ1-2, with a tentative D call TRBD1 (5 bases). Trimming removed 0 bases from V and 0 bases from J, with 14 bases in between. Germline values: CDR1 MNHEY, CDR2 SMNVEV (reference sequence). This CDR3 spans 17 amino acids. CDR3 amino acids: CASSLSQDTLSNYGYTF. In nucleotides, the CDR3 is TGTGCCAGCAGTTTATCCCAGGACACTCTTTCTAACTATGGCTACACCTTC.

V gene TRBV19 combines with J gene TRBJ2-7; D is possibly TRBD1 (6 bases). CDR1 is LNHDA and CDR2 is SQIVND in the germline V gene (reference sequence). The germline V and J ends were trimmed by 1 base and 6 bases, with 13 bases remaining between them. This CDR3 has 14 amino acids. CDR3 nucleotides: TGTGCCAGTAGTATAGTACAGGGTTCAGGCGAGCAGTACTTC. Amino acids: CASSIVQGSGEQYF.

J is TRBJ2-5 and V is TRBV18; 14 bases agree with TRBD2. Germline CDR1 reads KGHSH; CDR2 reads LQKENI. The trim removed 3 bases at V and 9 bases at J, leaving 6 bases unmatched. The CDR3 has 15 residues. The CDR3 DNA reads TGTGCCAGCTCACCGCCGGGACTAGCGGGAGACCCCCAGTACTTC. Translated, it gives CASSPPGLAGDPQYF.

The CDR3 DNA sequence: TGTGCCAGCAGCTACACGCTAGATGTTTTGGAGACCCAGTACTTC. Its translation is CASSYTLDVLETQYF. This rearrangement joins TRBV11-2 to TRBJ2-5; D remains ambiguous. V was clipped by 4 bases and J by 5 bases, with 17 bases between them. The CDR3 totals 15 residues. The V gene's germline CDR1 is SGHAT and CDR2 FQNNGV.

The chain joins TRBV2 to TRBJ1-2, with D perhaps TRBD1 (5 bases). The germline CDR1 and CDR2 sequences are SNHLY and FYNNEI. Trimming removed 10 bases at V and 0 bases at J, with 18 bases between. This CDR3 has 15 residues. Here the CDR3 reads CATNRLGGANYGYTF. In DNA form, the CDR3 reads TGTGCCACCAACCGACTCGGGGGAGCTAACTATGGCTACACCTTC.

The genes are TRBV7-8 and TRBJ1-6, with D hard to call. This CDR3 comprises 16 residues. The V gene lost 3 bases and the J gene lost 9 bases, with 18 bases spanning the gap. Germline CDR1 is SGHVS and CDR2 is FQNEAQ. The CDR3 reads CASSFNPAVIGSPLHF. The CDR3 nucleotides read TGTGCCAGCAGCTTCAATCCCGCGGTTATCGGTTCACCCCTCCACTTT.

Concerning this clone itself: At one end, the junction sequence differs from germline, possibly due to a read error. The chain employs TRBV7-9 and TRBJ2-1; D gene uncertain. CDR1 and CDR2 from the germline V gene are SEHNR and FQNEAQ (reference sequence). This CDR3 comprises 16 residues. The CDR3 region is CSSRTYLSPNRDEQFF. The CDR3 DNA reads TGTTCCAGCAGGACCTACTTGTCTCCGAACCGGGATGAGCAGTTCTTC.